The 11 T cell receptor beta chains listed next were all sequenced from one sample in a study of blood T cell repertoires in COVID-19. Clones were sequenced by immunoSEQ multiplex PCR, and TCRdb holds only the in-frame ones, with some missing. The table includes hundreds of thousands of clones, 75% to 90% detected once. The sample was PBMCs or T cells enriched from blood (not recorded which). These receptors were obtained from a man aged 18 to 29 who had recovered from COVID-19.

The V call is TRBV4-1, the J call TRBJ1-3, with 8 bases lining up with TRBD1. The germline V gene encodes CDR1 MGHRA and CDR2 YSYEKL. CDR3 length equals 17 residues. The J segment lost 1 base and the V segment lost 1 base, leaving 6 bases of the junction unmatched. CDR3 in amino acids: CASSQVGRGRSGNTIYF. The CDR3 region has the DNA TGCGCCAGCAGCCAAGTGGGCAGGGGGCGGTCTGGAAACACCATATATTTT.

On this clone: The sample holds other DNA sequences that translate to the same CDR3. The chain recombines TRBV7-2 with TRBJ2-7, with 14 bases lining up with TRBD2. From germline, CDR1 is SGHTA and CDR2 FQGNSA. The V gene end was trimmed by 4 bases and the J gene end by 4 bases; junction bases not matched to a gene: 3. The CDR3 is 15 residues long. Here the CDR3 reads CASSSGLAGAYEQYF. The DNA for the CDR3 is TGTGCCAGCAGCTCGGGACTAGCGGGGGCGTACGAGCAGTACTTC. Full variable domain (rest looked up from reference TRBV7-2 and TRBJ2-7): GAGVSQSPSNKVTEKGKDVELRCDPISGHTALYWYRQSLGQGLEFLIYFQGNSAPDKSGLPSDRFSAERTGGSVSTLTIQRTQQEDSAVYLCASSSGLAGAYEQYFGPGTRLTVT.

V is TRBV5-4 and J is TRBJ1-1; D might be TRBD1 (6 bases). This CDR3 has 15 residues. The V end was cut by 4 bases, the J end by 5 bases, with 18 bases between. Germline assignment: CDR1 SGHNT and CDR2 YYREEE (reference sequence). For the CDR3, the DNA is TGTGCCAGCAGCGATGAAAAAGGGGGTTTTACTGAAGCTTTCTTT. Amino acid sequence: CASSDEKGGFTEAFF.

CDR3 sequence (DNA): TGCAGCGTTGAAGATGGAGGCGGATCCTACGAGCAGTACTTC. Amino acid sequence: CSVEDGGGSYEQYF. The V gene is TRBV29-1, the J gene TRBJ2-7, with D perhaps matching TRBD2 (5 bases). This CDR3 region has 14 residues. CDR1 is SQVTM, CDR2 ANQGSEA, per germline. Trimming took 0 bases from V and 1 from J, leaving 10 bases between them.

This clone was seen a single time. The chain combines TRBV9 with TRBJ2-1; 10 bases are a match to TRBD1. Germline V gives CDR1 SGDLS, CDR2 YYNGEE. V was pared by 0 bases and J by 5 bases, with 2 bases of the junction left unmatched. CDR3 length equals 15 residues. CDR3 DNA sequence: TGTGCCAGCAGCGTAGGGGACAGGGGTCACAATGAGCAGTTCTTC. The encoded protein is CASSVGDRGHNEQFF.

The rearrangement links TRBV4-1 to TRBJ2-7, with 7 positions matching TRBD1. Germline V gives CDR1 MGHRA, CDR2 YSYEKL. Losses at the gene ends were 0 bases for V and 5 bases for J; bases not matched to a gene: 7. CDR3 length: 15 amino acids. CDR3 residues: CASSQEDRSLHEQYF. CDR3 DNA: TGCGCCAGCAGCCAAGAGGACAGGTCGTTGCACGAGCAGTACTTC.

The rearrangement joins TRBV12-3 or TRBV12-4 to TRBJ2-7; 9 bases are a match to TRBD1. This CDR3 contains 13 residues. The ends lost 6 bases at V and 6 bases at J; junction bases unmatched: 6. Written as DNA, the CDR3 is TGTGCCAGCAGACCCGGGACAGGGCCCGAGCAGTACTTC. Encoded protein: CASRPGTGPEQYF.

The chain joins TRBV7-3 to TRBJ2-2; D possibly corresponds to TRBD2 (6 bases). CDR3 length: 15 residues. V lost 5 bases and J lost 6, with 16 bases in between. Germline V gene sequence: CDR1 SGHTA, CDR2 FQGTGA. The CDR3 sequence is CASSPFGGLAGELFF. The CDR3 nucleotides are TGTGCCAGCAGCCCCTTTGGAGGGCTGGCCGGGGAGCTGTTTTTT.

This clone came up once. DNA of the CDR3: TGTGCCAGTACCAATCGACAGGGAGTGTTTTTT. Protein product: CASTNRQGVFF. The chain uses TRBV19 and TRBJ1-4, with TRBD1 matching over 7 bases. The CDR3 length is 11 residues. J lost 15 bases, V lost 7 bases, and 8 bases had no gene match. Germline V gene data show CDR1 as LNHDA and CDR2 as SQIVND (reference sequence).

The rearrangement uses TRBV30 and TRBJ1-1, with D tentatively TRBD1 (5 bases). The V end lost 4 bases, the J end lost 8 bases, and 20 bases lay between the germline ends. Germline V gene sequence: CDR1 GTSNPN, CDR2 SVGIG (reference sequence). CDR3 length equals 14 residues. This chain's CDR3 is CAWIARRGEGEAFF. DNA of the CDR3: TGTGCCTGGATCGCAAGGCGGGGGGAAGGGGAAGCTTTCTTT.

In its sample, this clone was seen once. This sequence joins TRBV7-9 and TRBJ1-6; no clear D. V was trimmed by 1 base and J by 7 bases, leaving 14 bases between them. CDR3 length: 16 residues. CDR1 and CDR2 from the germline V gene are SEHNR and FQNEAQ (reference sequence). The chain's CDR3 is CASSLGSGGQNSPLHF. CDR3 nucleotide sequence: TGTGCCAGCAGCTTAGGGTCTGGCGGCCAAAATTCACCCCTCCACTTT.